This T cell receptor (beta chain) was captured by sequencing in a study of tumor and adjacent non-tumor tissue in lung cancer. RNA was extracted from bulk tissue without any cell sorting. Concerning this clonotype itself: The junction shows a germline mismatch at one end, possibly a read error.

TCRbeta libraries were built with three rounds of nested PCR, modified from ARM-PCR. One entry per CDR3 protein, called by TCRdb with MiXCR from the multiplex PCR reads. The sample has 69,000 or so distinct CDR3 sequences, 60% to 75% seen once. This sequence originates from a man between 60 and 75 years old with non-small cell lung cancer. The sequenced sample consisted of lung tumor tissue.

DNA of the CDR3: TGCAGCGTTTCTCAGTGGGGGACAGATACGCTGTATTTT. Translated: CSVSQWGTDTLYF. The J gene is TRBJ2-3, the V gene TRBV29-1; TRBD1 agrees at 7 bases. This CDR3 comprises 13 residues. Germline CDR1 and CDR2: SQVTM and ANQGSEA.